This TCR beta chain was captured in a study of T cells in Graves' hyperthyroidism and ophthalmopathy. About the study: Staff took peripheral blood when the initial diagnosis was made, before any treatment began. General study findings and limits: Most clonotypes that expanded in the thyroid above 0.001 also showed up in blood. A 13 V-J signature model discriminated ophthalmopathy versus stable hyperthyroidism.

Lactation, pregnancy, other autoimmune disease or uncontrolled infection excluded patients. There were TCR beta CDR3 regions amplified from RNA transcripts. HTBI primers were the set used in a first-round RT-PCR of the TCR CDR3. TCRdb re-analysed the multiplex PCR reads in MiXCR, keeping a single row per CDR3 protein. Counted here are about 480,000 distinct CDR3 sequences, roughly 24% occurring once; the ten biggest clones make up 10% to 12%. Germline assignment: CDR1 DFQATT and CDR2 SNEGSKA (reference sequence). CDR3 length: 14 amino acids. The germline V and J ends were trimmed by 0 bases and 4 bases, with 12 bases remaining between them. This clonotype has ten or more counts. Its antigen is as yet unknown.

J is TRBJ1-1 and V is TRBV20-1; D remains unclear. Sequencing used blood. The sequence came from a woman aged 30 to 39 with Graves' ophthalmopathy. CDR3 sequence reads: CSARETRRLTEAFF. CDR3 sequence (DNA): TGCAGTGCTAGAGAGACGAGGAGGCTCACTGAAGCTTTCTTT.